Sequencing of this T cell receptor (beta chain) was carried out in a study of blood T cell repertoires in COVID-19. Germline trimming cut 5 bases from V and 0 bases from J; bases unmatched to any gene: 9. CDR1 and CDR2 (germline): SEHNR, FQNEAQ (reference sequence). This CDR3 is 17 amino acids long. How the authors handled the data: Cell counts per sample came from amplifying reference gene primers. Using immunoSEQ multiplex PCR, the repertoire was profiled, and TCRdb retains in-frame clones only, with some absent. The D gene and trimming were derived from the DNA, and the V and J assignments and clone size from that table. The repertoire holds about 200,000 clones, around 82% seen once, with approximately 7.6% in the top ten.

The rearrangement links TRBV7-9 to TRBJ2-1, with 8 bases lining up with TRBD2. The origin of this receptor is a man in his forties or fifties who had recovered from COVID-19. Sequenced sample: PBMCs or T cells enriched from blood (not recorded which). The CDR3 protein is CASSPLWRGASYNEQFF. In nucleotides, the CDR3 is TGTGCCAGCAGCCCCCTTTGGCGGGGGGCCTCCTACAATGAGCAGTTCTTC.